This T cell receptor beta chain was recovered during a study of cytomegalovirus exposure and HLA in healthy donors. V shed 11 bases and J shed 4 bases, with 23 bases lying between them. This CDR3 comprises 15 residues. CDR1 MNHNY and CDR2 SVGAGI come from the germline V gene (reference sequence). The PCR employed 60 Vbeta primers together with 13 Jbeta primers. In the source study's methods: A later analysis counted around 80 million unique TCR beta chains, around 10 million shared. Only in-frame clones appear in the TCRdb table, and some are missing; sequencing was by immunoSEQ multiplex PCR. The V and J calls and clone size are taken from that table; D and trimming were inferred from the DNA. The sample gives roughly 130,000 clones, 81% of which show up once; 0.55% to 0.85% is in the top ten.

The sample comprised PBMCs. The genes are TRBV6-6 and TRBJ1-1; TRBD1 is a possible D gene (5 bases). The source of this sequence is a man aged 18 to 30 in good health and CMV-seronegative. The CDR3 nucleotides read TGTGCCTCCAAACAAGGGGCAGGAAGGGGCACTGAAGCTTTCTTT. Amino acids: CASKQGAGRGTEAFF.